The 27 T cell receptor beta chains presented below share a single source sample, sequenced in a study of blood T cell repertoires in COVID-19. Generated by immunoSEQ multiplex PCR, the TCRdb table keeps only in-frame clones and is missing some. In the table there are 150,000 to 200,000 clones, over 75% of which are singletons. The material sequenced was PBMCs or T cells enriched from blood (not recorded which). Receptor source: a woman under 30 who had recovered from COVID-19.

The chain joins TRBV7-9 to TRBJ1-5, with 10 bases fitting TRBD1. Losses at the gene ends were 4 bases for V and 6 bases for J; bases not matched to a gene: 6. Germline V gene sequence: CDR1 SEHNR, CDR2 FQNEAQ (reference sequence). The CDR3 runs 15 residues. The CDR3 DNA is TGTGCCAGCAGCTCGGACAGGGGGTTTGGTCAGCCCCAGCATTTT. Translated, it gives CASSSDRGFGQPQHF.

V and J are TRBV18 and TRBJ1-6; D call uncertain. CDR1 is KGHSH, CDR2 LQKENI, per germline. Trimming removed 3 bases at V and 5 bases at J, with 8 bases between. The CDR3 sequence is 14 residues long. This CDR3 is CASSPAGNNSPLHF. DNA of the CDR3: TGTGCCAGCTCACCCGCGGGAAATAATTCACCCCTCCACTTT.

The chain recombines TRBV19 with TRBJ1-6; D perhaps matches TRBD1 (6 bases). The CDR3 totals 14 residues. Germline V gives CDR1 LNHDA, CDR2 SQIVND (reference sequence). Deletions cut 4 bases from V and 4 bases from J, with 8 bases between. CDR3 nucleotides: TGTGCCAGTAGTACCGGGACATATAATTCACCCCTCCACTTT. It translates to CASSTGTYNSPLHF.

The CDR3, as DNA: TGTGCCAGCAGCCCCCAACAGGGGGCCGACTACGAGCAGTACTTC. Translation gives CASSPQQGADYEQYF. The V and J genes are TRBV7-9 and TRBJ2-7; the match to TRBD1 covers 9 bases. Germline assignment: CDR1 SEHNR and CDR2 FQNEAQ (reference sequence). CDR3 size: 15 residues. The V segment lost 5 bases and the J segment 3 bases; nucleotides outside the gene matches: 8.

The genes are TRBV6-4 and TRBJ1-1; no definite D call. CDR3 size: 13 residues. With 2 bases removed from V and 4 bases from J, the gap between germline ends came to 8 bases. Germline V gene data show CDR1 as MRHNA and CDR2 as SNTAGT. CDR3 region: CASSDGDTTEAFF. CDR3 in DNA: TGTGCCAGCAGTGACGGCGACACCACTGAAGCTTTCTTT.

This clone was seen a single time. The CDR3 DNA sequence: TGTGCCAGCAGCCTATTTAGGGCGGGCGACTATGGCTACACCTTC. This codes for CASSLFRAGDYGYTF. The rearrangement uses TRBV3-1 (or the pseudogene TRBV3-2) and TRBJ1-2; no definite D call. This CDR3 contains 15 residues. CDR1 is LGHDT and CDR2 is YNNKEL in the germline V gene (reference sequence). With 4 bases removed from V and 3 bases from J, the gap between germline ends came to 15 bases.

The rearrangement joins TRBV7-9 to TRBJ2-3, with TRBD2 identical over 11 bases. V lost 10 bases to trimming and J lost 5 bases; unmatched junction nucleotides: 5. Per the germline V gene, CDR1 is SEHNR and CDR2 is FQNEAQ (reference sequence). The CDR3 is 13 amino acids. CDR3 DNA sequence: TGTGCCACCTTACTAGCGGGAGTAGATACGCAGTATTTT. It codes for CATLLAGVDTQYF.

The chain has TRBV18 and TRBJ2-7, with TRBD1 matching over 8 bases. J gave up 0 bases and V 3 bases, and 4 bases lay outside the gene matches. The CDR3 has 15 residues. CDR1 and CDR2 from the germline V gene are KGHSH and LQKENI. DNA of the CDR3: TGTGCCAGCTCACCTGGACAGGGATACTCCTACGAGCAGTACTTC. Its protein product is CASSPGQGYSYEQYF.

The rearrangement links TRBV21-1 to TRBJ2-7; TRBD1, the D gene given by the table, was not confirmed from the DNA. TRBV21-1 is flagged as a pseudogene. The CDR3 totals 14 residues. CDR3 nucleotide sequence: TGTGCCAGCAGCAAAGGGGCAGAGCACCACGAGCAGTACTTC. Its protein product is CASSKGAEHHEQYF.

This chain joins TRBV11-2 and TRBJ2-4; 11 bases map to TRBD1. The length of the CDR3 is 14 residues. Germline CDR1 and CDR2: SGHAT and FQNNGV. The V segment lost 5 bases and the J segment 7 bases; nucleotides outside the gene matches: 4. The CDR3 nucleotides are TGTGCCAGCAGCCCGGGGACAGGGGGGAACATTCAGTACTTC. As protein: CASSPGTGGNIQYF.

The sample holds a few counts of this clone. The rearrangement joins TRBV3-1 (or the pseudogene TRBV3-2) to TRBJ1-2; possibly TRBD1 for D (6 bases). Trimming shortened V by 4 bases and J by 0 bases, and 15 bases separated the two germline ends. The CDR3 has 16 residues. Germline V gene lookup returns CDR1 LGHDT and CDR2 YNNKEL (reference sequence). DNA for the CDR3: TGTGCCAGCAGCCTGGGGGCCCGGAATGCTAACTATGGCTACACCTTC. Translated: CASSLGARNANYGYTF.

V usage is TRBV10-3 and J usage is TRBJ1-2; possibly TRBD1 for D (6 bases). Trimming cost V 8 bases and J 4 bases, with 14 bases left between them. Germline CDR1 reads ENHRY; CDR2 reads SYGVKD. This CDR3 has 13 amino acids. The CDR3 spells CAIQQGVTYGYTF. The CDR3 DNA reads TGTGCCATCCAACAGGGAGTAACCTATGGCTACACCTTC.

The CDR3 DNA follows: TGTGCCATCAGTGAGTACAGGGGCGGGGACACTGAAGCTTTCTTT. The encoded protein is CAISEYRGGDTEAFF. This chain links TRBV10-3 with TRBJ1-1, with 7 bases matching TRBD1. CDR3 size: 15 residues. J was trimmed by 3 bases and V by 1 base; bases with no gene match: 5. Per the germline V gene, CDR1 is ENHRY and CDR2 is SYGVKD.

This rearrangement joins TRBV28 to TRBJ1-2; D is undetermined. Per germline, CDR1 MDHEN and CDR2 SYDVKM. The CDR3 has 13 residues. The V end lost 6 bases, the J end lost 2 bases, and 10 bases lay between the germline ends. The CDR3: CASRKTENYGYTF. The CDR3 DNA sequence: TGTGCCAGCAGGAAAACAGAAAACTATGGCTACACCTTC.

This clone was counted once. The chain couples TRBV10-3 to TRBJ1-1; D call uncertain. The V gene lost 10 bases and the J gene lost 4 bases, with 19 bases spanning the gap. The CDR3 sequence is 14 residues long. Germline V gene sequence: CDR1 ENHRY, CDR2 SYGVKD. The CDR3 sequence is CATSGRPGVTEAFF. In DNA form, the CDR3 reads TGTGCCACCTCCGGCCGACCCGGGGTCACTGAAGCTTTCTTT.

This chain uses TRBV5-1 with TRBJ2-2; TRBD2 is a possible D gene (6 bases). The CDR3 sequence is 16 residues long. Trimming left V 5 bases short and J 4 bases short, with 18 bases between. Germline CDR1 SGHRS, CDR2 YFSETQ. The CDR3 DNA follows: TGCGCCAGCAGAACCCCGACCGGGAGCGCCACCGGGGAGCTGTTTTTT. Amino acids: CASRTPTGSATGELFF. Full variable domain (remainder filled in from reference TRBV5-1 and TRBJ2-2): KAGVTQTPRYLIKTRGQQVTLSCSPISGHRSVSWYQQTPGQGLQFLFEYFSETQRNKGNFPGRFSGRQFSNSRSEMNVSTLELGDSALYLCASRTPTGSATGELFFGEGSRLTVL.

CDR3 protein: CASSTGTRGREQYF. The CDR3 DNA is TGTGCCAGCTCAACCGGGACTAGGGGGAGGGAGCAGTACTTC. This chain joins TRBV18 and TRBJ2-7, with 8 bases matching TRBD2. Germline assignment: CDR1 KGHSH and CDR2 LQKENI. V gave up 5 bases and J gave up 7 bases; unmatched junction bases: 10. The CDR3 consists of 14 residues.

V gene TRBV18 combines with J gene TRBJ1-1; the D gene is possibly TRBD1 (5 bases). Germline assignment: CDR1 KGHSH and CDR2 LQKENI. Trimming shortened V by 11 bases and J by 0 bases, and 16 bases separated the two germline ends. CDR3 length: 14 residues. For the CDR3, the DNA is TGTGCCTCTCTCAAGGGGATCATGAACACTGAAGCTTTCTTT. It is translated as CASLKGIMNTEAFF.

The J gene is TRBJ2-1, the V gene TRBV3-1 (or the pseudogene TRBV3-2), with TRBD2 matching over 11 bases. After removal of 4 bases from V and 1 base from J, the junction contained 6 bases not matched to a gene. The V gene's germline CDR1 is LGHDT and CDR2 YNNKEL (reference sequence). This CDR3 is built from 17 residues. The CDR3 is CASSRISGGGSYNEQFF. CDR3 in DNA: TGTGCCAGCAGCCGGATTAGCGGGGGGGGTTCCTACAATGAGCAGTTCTTC.

The V and J genes are TRBV7-9 and TRBJ2-5; TRBD1 matches 7 bases. This CDR3 has 17 amino acids. V shed 5 bases, J shed 5 bases, and the junction held 17 bases outside the gene matches. Germline lookup yields CDR1 SEHNR and CDR2 FQNEAQ (reference sequence). CDR3 nucleotides: TGTGCCAGCAGCATCTCCGGGACAGTCACCGGATGGGAGACCCAGTACTTC. Protein product: CASSISGTVTGWETQYF.

Concerning this clone: Other DNA sequences of this sample code for an identical CDR3. J is TRBJ2-7 and V is TRBV28; 8 nucleotides match TRBD2. The trim removed 4 bases at V and 2 bases at J, leaving 4 bases unmatched. From germline, CDR1 is MDHEN and CDR2 SYDVKM. The CDR3 is 14 residues long. CDR3 amino acids: CASSSGTRPYEQYF. The CDR3, as DNA: TGTGCCAGCAGTTCCGGGACTAGGCCCTACGAGCAGTACTTC.

This clone has only one observation. The rearrangement links TRBV28 to TRBJ2-3, with TRBD1 matching 8 bases. This CDR3 is built from 16 residues. J lost 2 bases, V lost 5 bases, and 9 bases had no gene match. Germline V CDR1 and CDR2: MDHEN, SYDVKM. CDR3 sequence: CASSRRQGANTDTQYF. DNA of the CDR3: TGTGCCAGCAGTCGGCGTCAGGGGGCAAACACAGATACGCAGTATTTT.

This chain uses TRBV2 with TRBJ2-7; 8 bases are a match to TRBD2. From germline, CDR1 is SNHLY and CDR2 FYNNEI. With V trimmed by 11 bases and J by 5 bases, 11 bases remained unmatched. The CDR3 is 13 residues long. As DNA, the CDR3 is TGTGCCGGGAGGGGAGCGGGAGCCGACGAGCAGTACTTC. Translated: CAGRGAGADEQYF.

This chain links TRBV4-1 with TRBJ1-1, with D perhaps matching TRBD1 (5 bases). The V gene's germline CDR1 is MGHRA and CDR2 YSYEKL. The CDR3 runs to 14 residues. V shed 4 bases and J shed 1 base, with 10 bases lying between them. The CDR3 nucleotides read TGCGCCAGCAGCCCCAGTACAGGGAACACTGAAGCTTTCTTT. This translates into CASSPSTGNTEAFF.

The gene calls are TRBV7-8 and TRBJ2-1; 13 bases fit TRBD2. V was pared by 5 bases and J by 5 bases, with 6 bases of the junction left unmatched. Germline V gene sequence: CDR1 SGHVS, CDR2 FQNEAQ. The CDR3 length is 16 residues. The chain's CDR3 is CASSSKGTSGDNEQFF. The CDR3, as DNA: TGTGCCAGCAGCAGCAAAGGGACTAGCGGGGACAATGAGCAGTTCTTC. Full variable domain (remainder filled in from reference TRBV7-8 and TRBJ2-1): GAGVSQSPRYKVAKRGQDVALRCDPISGHVSLFWYQQALGQGPEFLTYFQNEAQLDKSGLPSDRFFAERPEGSVSTLKIQRTQQEDSAVYLCASSSKGTSGDNEQFFGPGTRLTVL.

The V and J genes are TRBV30 and TRBJ1-5; 8 nucleotides line up with TRBD1. The CDR3 spans 13 residues. The trim removed 1 base at V and 7 bases at J, leaving 3 bases unmatched. Germline-derived CDR1 and CDR2 are GTSNPN and SVGIG (reference sequence). The CDR3 loop reads CAWSDRGRQPQHF. Here the CDR3 DNA reads TGTGCCTGGAGTGACAGGGGGAGGCAGCCCCAGCATTTT.

This clone was seen only a few times. V is TRBV9 and J is TRBJ2-2; 8 bases are shared with TRBD1. The V gene's germline CDR1 is SGDLS and CDR2 YYNGEE. With V trimmed by 7 bases and J by 2 bases, 4 bases remained unmatched. This CDR3 comprises 14 residues. The CDR3 DNA sequence: TGTGCCAGCGGCAGGGGGCTTAACACCGGGGAGCTGTTTTTT. Protein: CASGRGLNTGELFF.